This TCR beta chain stems from a study of T cells in women clearing cervical HPV infection. Assay: immunoSEQ multiplex PCR; the TCRdb copy retains only in-frame clones and omits some. Recorded here are around 30,000 clones; the top ten clones represent 2.5% to 3%. This CDR3 is 13 amino acids long. Germline lookup yields CDR1 SGHTA and CDR2 FQGNSA. Trimming pared 3 bases from V and 6 bases from J, leaving 8 bases between. With respect to this clone: The DNA ends 3 residues before the CDR3 does, and the rest of the CDR3 is filled in from the germline J gene.

This clonotype was sampled from a woman between 18 and 69 years old with a cervical HPV16 infection that either progressed to CIN3+ or cleared (not recorded which). Material for sequencing was blood buffy coat. The rearrangement links TRBV7-2 to TRBJ2-2; D is unclear. CDR3 amino acids: CASSLSEAGELFF. CDR3 DNA (partial): TGTGCCAGCAGCTTGAGCGAGGCCGGGGAG.